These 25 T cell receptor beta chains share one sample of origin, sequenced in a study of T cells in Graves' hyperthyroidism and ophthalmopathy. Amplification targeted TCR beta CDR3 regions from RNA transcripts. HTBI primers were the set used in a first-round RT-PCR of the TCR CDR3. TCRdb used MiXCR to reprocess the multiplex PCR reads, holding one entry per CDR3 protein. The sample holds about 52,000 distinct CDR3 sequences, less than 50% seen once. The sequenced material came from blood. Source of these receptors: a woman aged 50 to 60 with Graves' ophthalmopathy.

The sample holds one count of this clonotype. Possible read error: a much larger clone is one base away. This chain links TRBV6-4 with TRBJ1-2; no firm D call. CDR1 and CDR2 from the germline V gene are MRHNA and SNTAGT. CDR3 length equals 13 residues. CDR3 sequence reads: CASSDPDGYGYAF. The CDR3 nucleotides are TGTGCCAGCAGTGACCCGGATGGCTATGGCTACGCCTTC.

For the CDR3, the DNA is TGTGCCAGCTCACCGAGGGGACAGGGAACCTACAATGAGCAGTTCTTC. Its translation: CASSPRGQGTYNEQFF. This chain links TRBV18 with TRBJ2-1, with 9 bases lining up with TRBD1. Germline CDR1 is KGHSH and CDR2 is LQKENI. With 3 bases clipped from V and 2 bases from J, the junction kept 5 bases outside the gene matches. The CDR3 is made up of 16 amino acids.

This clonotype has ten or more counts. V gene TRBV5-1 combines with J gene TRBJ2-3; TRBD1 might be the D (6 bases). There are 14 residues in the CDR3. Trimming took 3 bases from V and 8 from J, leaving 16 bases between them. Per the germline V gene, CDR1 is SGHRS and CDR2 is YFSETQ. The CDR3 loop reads CASSSENRASTQYF. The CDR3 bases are TGCGCCAGCAGCTCCGAGAACAGGGCAAGTACGCAGTATTTT.

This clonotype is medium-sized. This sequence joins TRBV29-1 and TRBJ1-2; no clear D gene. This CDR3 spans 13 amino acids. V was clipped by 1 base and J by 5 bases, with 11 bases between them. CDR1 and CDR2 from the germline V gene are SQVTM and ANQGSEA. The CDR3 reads CSVEGRGGYGYTF. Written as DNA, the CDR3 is TGCAGCGTTGAAGGCCGGGGAGGGTATGGCTACACCTTC. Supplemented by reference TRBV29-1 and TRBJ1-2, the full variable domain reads SAVISQKPSRDICQRGTSLTIQCQVDSQVTMMFWYRQQPGQSLTLIATANQGSEATYESGFVIDKFPISRPNLTFSTLTVSNMSPEDSSIYLCSVEGRGGYGYTFGSGTRLTVV.

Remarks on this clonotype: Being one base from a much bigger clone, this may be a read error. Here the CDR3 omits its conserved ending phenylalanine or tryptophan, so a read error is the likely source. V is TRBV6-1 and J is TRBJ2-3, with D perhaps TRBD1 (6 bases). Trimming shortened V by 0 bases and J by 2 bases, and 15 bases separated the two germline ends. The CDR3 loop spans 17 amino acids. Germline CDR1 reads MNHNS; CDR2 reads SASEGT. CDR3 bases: TGTGCCAGCAGTGAAGCCTTATACAGGGAACTCACAGATACGCAGTATCTT. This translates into CASSEALYRELTDTQYL.

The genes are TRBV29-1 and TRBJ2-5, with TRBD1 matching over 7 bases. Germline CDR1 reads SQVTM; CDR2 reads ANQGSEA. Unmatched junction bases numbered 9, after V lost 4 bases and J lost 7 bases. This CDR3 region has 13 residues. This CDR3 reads CSVVGQYSGTQYF. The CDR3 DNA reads TGCAGCGTTGTGGGACAGTATTCGGGGACCCAGTACTTC.

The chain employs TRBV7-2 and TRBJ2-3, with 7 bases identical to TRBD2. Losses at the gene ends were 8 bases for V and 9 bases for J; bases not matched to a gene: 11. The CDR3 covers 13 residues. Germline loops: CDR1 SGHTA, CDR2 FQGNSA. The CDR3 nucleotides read TGTGCCAGCGCCTACGCGGCGGGGGACACGCAGTATTTT. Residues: CASAYAAGDTQYF.

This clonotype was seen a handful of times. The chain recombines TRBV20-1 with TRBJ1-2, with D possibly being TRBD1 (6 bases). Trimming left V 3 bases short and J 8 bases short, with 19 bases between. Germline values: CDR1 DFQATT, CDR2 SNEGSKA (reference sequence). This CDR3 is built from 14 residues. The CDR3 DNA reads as TGCAGTGCTAGGGACAGCGTCATACTGCAGGGCTACACCTTC. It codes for CSARDSVILQGYTF.

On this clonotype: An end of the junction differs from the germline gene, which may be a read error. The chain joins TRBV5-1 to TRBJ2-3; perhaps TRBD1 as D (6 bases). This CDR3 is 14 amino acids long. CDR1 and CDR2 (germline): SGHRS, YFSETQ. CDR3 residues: CASSSGNRASTQYF. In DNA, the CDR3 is TGCGCTAGCAGCTCCGGGAACAGGGCAAGTACGCAGTATTTT.

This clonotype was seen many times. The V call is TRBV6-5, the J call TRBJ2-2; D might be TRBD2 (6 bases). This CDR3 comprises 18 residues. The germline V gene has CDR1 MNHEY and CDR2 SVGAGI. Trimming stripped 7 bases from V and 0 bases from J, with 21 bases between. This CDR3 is CASISGVTRAANTGELFF. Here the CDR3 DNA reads TGTGCCAGCATCTCGGGGGTGACTCGGGCGGCGAACACCGGGGAGCTGTTTTTT.

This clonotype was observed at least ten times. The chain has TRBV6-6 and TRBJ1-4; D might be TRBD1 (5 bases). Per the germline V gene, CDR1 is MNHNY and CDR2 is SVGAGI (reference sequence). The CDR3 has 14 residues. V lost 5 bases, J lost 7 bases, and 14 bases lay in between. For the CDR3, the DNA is TGTGCCAGCAGTAGAGAGTGGGGGGGTGAAAAACTGTTTTTT. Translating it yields CASSREWGGEKLFF.

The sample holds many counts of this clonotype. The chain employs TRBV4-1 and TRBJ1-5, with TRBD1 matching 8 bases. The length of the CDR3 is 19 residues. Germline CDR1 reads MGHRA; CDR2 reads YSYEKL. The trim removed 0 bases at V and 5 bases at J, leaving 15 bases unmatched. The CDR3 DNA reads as TGCGCCAGCAGCCAAGACCCCACCGTCGACAGGGGAGTTGATCAGCCCCAGCATTTT. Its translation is CASSQDPTVDRGVDQPQHF.

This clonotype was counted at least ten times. CDR3 bases: TGTGCCAGCAGCTCAGCGGGTCAGACCACAGATACGCAGTATTTT. It encodes CASSSAGQTTDTQYF. The chain is built from TRBV5-4 and TRBJ2-3, with D possibly being TRBD2 (6 bases). Trimming left V 3 bases short and J 2 bases short, with 13 bases between. This CDR3 spans 15 amino acids. CDR1 and CDR2 from the germline V gene are SGHNT and YYREEE (reference sequence).

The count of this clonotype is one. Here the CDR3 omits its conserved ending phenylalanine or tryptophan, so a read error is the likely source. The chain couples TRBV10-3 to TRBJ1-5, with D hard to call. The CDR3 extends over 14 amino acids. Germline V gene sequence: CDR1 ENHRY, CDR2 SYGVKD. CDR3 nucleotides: TGTGCCAGCAGTTTAGGGCTGAACAATCAGCCCCAGCATTCT. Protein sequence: CASSLGLNNQPQHS.

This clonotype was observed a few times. The CDR3 DNA reads TGTGCCAGTAGCAACGGCCCCTACGAGCAGTACTTC. Amino acid sequence: CASSNGPYEQYF. The chain joins TRBV19 to TRBJ2-7; D unclear. The CDR3 contains 12 residues. Germline loops: CDR1 LNHDA, CDR2 SQIVND (reference sequence). Trimming stripped 6 bases from V and 2 bases from J, with 8 bases between.

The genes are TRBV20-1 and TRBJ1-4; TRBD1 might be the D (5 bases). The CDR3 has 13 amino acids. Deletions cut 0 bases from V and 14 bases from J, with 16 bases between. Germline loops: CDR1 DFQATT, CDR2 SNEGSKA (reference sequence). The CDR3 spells CSARESGDPGLFF. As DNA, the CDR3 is TGCAGTGCTAGAGAGAGTGGGGACCCGGGGCTGTTTTTT.

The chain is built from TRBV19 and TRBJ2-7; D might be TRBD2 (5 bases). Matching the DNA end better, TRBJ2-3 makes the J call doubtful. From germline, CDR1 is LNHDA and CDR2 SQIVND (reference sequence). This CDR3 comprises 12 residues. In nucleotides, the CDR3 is TGTGCCACCCGGCTAGCCGGGGATACGCAGTATTTT. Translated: CATRLAGDTQYF.

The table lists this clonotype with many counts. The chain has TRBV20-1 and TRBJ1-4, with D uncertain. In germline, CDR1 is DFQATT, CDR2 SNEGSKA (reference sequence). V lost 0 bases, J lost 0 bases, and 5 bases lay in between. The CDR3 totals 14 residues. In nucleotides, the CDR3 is TGCAGTGCTAGAGACGCAACAACTAATGAAAAACTGTTTTTT. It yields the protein CSARDATTNEKLFF.

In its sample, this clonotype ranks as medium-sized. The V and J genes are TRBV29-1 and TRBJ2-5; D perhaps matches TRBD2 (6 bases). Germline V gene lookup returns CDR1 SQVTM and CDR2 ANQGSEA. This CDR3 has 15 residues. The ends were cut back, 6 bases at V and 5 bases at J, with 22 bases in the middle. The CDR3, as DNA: TGCAGCGTGAGCTTAGTGACGGGACTCGGGGAGACCCAGTACTTC. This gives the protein CSVSLVTGLGETQYF.

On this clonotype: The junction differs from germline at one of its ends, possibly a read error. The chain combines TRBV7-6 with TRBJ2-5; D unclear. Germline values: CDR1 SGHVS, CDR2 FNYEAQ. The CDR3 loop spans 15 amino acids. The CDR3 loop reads CASSLELRIQETRYF. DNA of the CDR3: TGTGCCAGCAGCTTAGAGCTCAGGATCCAAGAGACCCGGTACTTC.

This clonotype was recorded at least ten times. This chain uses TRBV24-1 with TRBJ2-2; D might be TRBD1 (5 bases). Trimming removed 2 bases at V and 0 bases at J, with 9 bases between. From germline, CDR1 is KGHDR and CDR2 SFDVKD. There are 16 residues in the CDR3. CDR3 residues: CATSDSWGTNTGELFF. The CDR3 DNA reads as TGTGCCACCAGTGATTCATGGGGCACGAACACCGGGGAGCTGTTTTTT.

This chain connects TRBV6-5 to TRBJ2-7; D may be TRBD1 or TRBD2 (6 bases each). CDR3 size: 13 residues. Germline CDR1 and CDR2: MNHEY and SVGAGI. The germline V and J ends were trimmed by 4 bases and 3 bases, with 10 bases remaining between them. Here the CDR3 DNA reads TGTGCCAGCAGTTGGACAGCGGGCTACGAGCAGTACTTC. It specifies CASSWTAGYEQYF.

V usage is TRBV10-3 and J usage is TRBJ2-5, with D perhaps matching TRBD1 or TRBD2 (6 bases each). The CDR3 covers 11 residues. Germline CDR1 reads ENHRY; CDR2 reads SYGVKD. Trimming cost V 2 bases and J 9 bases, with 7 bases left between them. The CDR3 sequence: CAISERGAQYF. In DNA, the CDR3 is TGTGCCATCAGTGAGAGGGGGGCCCAGTACTTC.

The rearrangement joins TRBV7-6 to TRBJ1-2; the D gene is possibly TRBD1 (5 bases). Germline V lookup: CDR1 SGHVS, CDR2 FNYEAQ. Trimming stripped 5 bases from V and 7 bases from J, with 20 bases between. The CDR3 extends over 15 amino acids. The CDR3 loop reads CASSTDGAGDFGYTF. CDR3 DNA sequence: TGTGCCAGCAGCACGGATGGGGCGGGGGATTTTGGCTACACCTTC. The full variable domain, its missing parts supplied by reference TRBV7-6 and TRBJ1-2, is GAGVSQSPRYKVTKRGQDVALRCDPISGHVSLYWYRQALGQGPEFLTYFNYEAQQDKSGLPNDRFSAERPEGSISTLTIQRTEQRDSAMYRCASSTDGAGDFGYTFGSGTRLTVV.

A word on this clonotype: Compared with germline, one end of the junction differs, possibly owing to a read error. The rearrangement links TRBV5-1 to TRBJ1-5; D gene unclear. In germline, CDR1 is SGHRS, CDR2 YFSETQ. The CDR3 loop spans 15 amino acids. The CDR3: CASGLAGWVDQPQHF. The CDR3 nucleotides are TGCGCCAGCGGCTTGGCTGGGTGGGTCGATCAGCCCCAGCATTTT.